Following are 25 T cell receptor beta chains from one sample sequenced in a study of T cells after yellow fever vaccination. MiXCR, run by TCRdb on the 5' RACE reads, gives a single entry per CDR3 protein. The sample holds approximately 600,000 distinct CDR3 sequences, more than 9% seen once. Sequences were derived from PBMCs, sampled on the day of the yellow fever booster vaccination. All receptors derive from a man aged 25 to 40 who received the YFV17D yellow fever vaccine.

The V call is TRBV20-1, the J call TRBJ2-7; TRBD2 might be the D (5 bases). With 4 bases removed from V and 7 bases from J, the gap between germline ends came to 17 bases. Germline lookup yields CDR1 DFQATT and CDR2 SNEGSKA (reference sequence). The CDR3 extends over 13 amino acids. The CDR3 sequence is CSAKGERLGEQYF. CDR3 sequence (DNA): TGCAGTGCTAAGGGAGAGCGTTTGGGGGAGCAGTACTTC.

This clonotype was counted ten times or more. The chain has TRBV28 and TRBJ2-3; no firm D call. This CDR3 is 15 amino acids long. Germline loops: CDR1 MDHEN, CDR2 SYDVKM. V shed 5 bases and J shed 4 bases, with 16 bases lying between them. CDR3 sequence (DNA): TGTGCCAGCAGTCCTTCTAGTGGGTTCGCAGATACGCAGTATTTT. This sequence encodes CASSPSSGFADTQYF.

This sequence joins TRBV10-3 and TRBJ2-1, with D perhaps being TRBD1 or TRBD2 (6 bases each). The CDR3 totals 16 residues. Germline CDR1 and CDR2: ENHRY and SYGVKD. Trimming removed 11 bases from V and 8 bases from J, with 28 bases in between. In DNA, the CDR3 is TGTGCCGTCTCCCCGGGGGCCGCAAGGGTAGGCCATGAGCAGTTCTTC. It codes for CAVSPGAARVGHEQFF.

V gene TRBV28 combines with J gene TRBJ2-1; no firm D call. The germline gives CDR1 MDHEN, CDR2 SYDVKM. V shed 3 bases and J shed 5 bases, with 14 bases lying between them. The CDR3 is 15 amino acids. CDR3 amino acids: CASSFSGDLDNEQFF. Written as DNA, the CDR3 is TGTGCCAGCAGTTTTTCTGGGGATCTCGACAATGAGCAGTTCTTC.

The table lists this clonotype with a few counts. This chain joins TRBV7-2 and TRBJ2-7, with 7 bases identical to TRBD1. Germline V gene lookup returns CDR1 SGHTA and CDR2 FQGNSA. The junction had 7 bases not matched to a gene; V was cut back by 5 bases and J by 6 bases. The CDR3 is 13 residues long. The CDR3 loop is CASSRQGSGEQYF. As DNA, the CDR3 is TGTGCCAGCAGCCGACAGGGCAGCGGCGAGCAGTACTTC.

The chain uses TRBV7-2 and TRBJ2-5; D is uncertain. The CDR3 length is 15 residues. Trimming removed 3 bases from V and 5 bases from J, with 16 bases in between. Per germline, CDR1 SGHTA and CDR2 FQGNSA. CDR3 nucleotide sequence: TGTGCCAGCAGCTTGGTGTCTACAGTAACGGAGACCCAGTACTTC. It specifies CASSLVSTVTETQYF.

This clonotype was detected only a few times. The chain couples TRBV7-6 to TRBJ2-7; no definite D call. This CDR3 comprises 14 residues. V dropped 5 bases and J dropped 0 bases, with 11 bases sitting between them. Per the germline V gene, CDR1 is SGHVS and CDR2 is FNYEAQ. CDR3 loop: CASSPFVASYEQYF. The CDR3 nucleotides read TGTGCCAGCAGCCCGTTTGTTGCCTCCTACGAGCAGTACTTC.

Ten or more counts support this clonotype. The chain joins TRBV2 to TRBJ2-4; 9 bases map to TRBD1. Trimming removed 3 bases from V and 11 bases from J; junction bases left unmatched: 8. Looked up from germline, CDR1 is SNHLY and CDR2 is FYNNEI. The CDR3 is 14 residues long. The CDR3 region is CASSERDRVGVQYF. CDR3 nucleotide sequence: TGTGCCAGCAGTGAGAGGGACAGGGTAGGGGTTCAGTACTTC.

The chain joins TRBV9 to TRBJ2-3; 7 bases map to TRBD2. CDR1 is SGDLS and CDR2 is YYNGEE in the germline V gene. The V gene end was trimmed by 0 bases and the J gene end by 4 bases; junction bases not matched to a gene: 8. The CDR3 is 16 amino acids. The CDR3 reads CASSVDGGGVADTQYF. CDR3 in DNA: TGTGCCAGCAGCGTAGATGGCGGGGGAGTCGCAGATACGCAGTATTTT. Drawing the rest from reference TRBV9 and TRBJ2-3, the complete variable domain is DSGVTQTPKHLITATGQRVTLRCSPRSGDLSVYWYQQSLDQGLQFLIQYYNGEERAKGNILERFSAQQFPDLHSELNLSSLELGDSALYFCASSVDGGGVADTQYFGPGTRLTVL.

The CDR3 reads CASSLVPTDRVGNEQFF. The CDR3 nucleotides read TGTGCCAGCAGCTTAGTCCCCACGGACAGGGTGGGCAATGAGCAGTTCTTC. The chain links TRBV11-2 to TRBJ2-1, with 8 positions matching TRBD1. The germline V gene encodes CDR1 SGHAT and CDR2 FQNNGV. V lost 1 base, J lost 6 bases, and 11 bases stayed unmatched. The CDR3 totals 17 residues.

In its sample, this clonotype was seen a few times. Here the CDR3 DNA reads TGCAGCGTCGATCTAGCGGGAGAAGGGGAGACCCAGTACTTC. Residues: CSVDLAGEGETQYF. The chain combines TRBV29-1 with TRBJ2-5; 10 bases fit TRBD2. Germline V CDR1 and CDR2: SQVTM, ANQGSEA. The V and J ends lost 6 bases and 5 bases, in that order; junction bases with no gene match: 9. This CDR3 has 14 residues. The whole variable domain, filled in from reference TRBV29-1 and TRBJ2-5, reads SAVISQKPSRDICQRGTSLTIQCQVDSQVTMMFWYRQQPGQSLTLIATANQGSEATYESGFVIDKFPISRPNLTFSTLTVSNMSPEDSSIYLCSVDLAGEGETQYFGPGTRLLVL.

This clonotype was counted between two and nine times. The chain's CDR3 is CSVENSDRNTEAFF. The CDR3 DNA reads as TGCAGCGTTGAAAATAGTGACAGGAACACTGAAGCTTTCTTT. The V and J genes are TRBV29-1 and TRBJ1-1; D may be TRBD1 (5 bases). CDR1 and CDR2 (germline): SQVTM, ANQGSEA. CDR3 length: 14 residues. V lost 2 bases and J 1 base, leaving 11 bases between the germline ends.

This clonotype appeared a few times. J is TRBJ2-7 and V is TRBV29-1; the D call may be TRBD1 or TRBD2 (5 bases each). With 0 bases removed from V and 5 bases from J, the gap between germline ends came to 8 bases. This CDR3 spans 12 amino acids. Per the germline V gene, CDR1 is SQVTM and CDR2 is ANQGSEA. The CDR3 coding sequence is TGCAGCGTTGAAGAGGGGGTCCACGAGCAGTACTTC. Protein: CSVEEGVHEQYF.

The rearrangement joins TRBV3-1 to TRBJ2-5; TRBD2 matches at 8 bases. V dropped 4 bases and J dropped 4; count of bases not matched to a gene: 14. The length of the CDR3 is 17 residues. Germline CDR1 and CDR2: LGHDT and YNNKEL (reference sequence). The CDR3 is CASSPRETSAGVETQYF. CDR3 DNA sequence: TGTGCCAGCAGCCCACGCGAGACTAGCGCGGGAGTAGAGACCCAGTACTTC.

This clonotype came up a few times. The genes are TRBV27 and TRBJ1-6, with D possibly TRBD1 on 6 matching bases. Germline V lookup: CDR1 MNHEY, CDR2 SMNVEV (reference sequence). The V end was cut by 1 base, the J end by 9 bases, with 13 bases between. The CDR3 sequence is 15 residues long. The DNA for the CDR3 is TGTGCCAGCAGTTTATGGACAGAACGTTTTTCACCCCTCCACTTT. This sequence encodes CASSLWTERFSPLHF.

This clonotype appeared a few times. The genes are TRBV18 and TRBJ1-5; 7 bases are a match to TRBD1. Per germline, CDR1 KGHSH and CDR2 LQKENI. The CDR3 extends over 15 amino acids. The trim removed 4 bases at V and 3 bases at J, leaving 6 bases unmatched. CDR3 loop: CASSLGQGDNQPQHF. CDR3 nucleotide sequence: TGTGCCAGCTCACTGGGGCAGGGGGACAATCAGCCCCAGCATTTT.

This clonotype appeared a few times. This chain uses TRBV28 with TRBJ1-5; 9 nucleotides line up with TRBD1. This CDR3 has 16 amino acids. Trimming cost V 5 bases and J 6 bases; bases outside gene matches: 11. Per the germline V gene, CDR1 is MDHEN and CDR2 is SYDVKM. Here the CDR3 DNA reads TGTGCCAGCAGTATTCTTGGACAGGGGAAAGGTCAGCCCCAGCATTTT. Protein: CASSILGQGKGQPQHF.

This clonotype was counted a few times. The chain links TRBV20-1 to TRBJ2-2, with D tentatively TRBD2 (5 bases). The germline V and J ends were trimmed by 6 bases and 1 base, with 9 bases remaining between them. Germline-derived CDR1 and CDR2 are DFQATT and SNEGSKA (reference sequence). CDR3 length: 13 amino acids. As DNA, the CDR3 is TGCAGTGCACGCGCGGGGAACACCGGGGAGCTGTTTTTT. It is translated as CSARAGNTGELFF.

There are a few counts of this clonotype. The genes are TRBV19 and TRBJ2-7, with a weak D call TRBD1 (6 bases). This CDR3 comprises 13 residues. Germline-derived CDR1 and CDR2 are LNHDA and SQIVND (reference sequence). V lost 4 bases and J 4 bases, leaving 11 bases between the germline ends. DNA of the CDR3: TGTGCCAGTAGTACGGGACACCTATACGAGCAGTACTTC. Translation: CASSTGHLYEQYF.

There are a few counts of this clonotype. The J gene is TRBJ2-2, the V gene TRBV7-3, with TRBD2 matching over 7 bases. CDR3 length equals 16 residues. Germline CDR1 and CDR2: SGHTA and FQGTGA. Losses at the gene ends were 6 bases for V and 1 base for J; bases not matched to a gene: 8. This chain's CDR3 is CASSSDGGLNTGELFF. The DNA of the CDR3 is TGTGCCAGCAGTTCCGACGGGGGGTTGAACACCGGGGAGCTGTTTTTT. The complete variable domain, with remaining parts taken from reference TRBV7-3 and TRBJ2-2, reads GAGVSQTPSNKVTEKGKYVELRCDPISGHTALYWYRQSLGQGPEFLIYFQGTGAADDSGLPNDRFFAVRPEGSVSTLKIQRTERGDSAVYLCASSSDGGLNTGELFFGEGSRLTVL.

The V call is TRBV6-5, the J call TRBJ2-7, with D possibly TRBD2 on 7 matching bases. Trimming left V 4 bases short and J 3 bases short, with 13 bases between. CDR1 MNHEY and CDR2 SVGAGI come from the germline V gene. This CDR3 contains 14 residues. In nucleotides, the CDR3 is TGTGCCAGCAGTTGGGGGGCGGGGGACTACGAGCAGTACTTC. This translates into CASSWGAGDYEQYF.

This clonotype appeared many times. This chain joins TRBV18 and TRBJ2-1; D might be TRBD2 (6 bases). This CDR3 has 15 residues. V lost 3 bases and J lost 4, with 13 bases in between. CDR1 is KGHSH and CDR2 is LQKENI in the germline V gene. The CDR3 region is CASSPGEALYNEQFF. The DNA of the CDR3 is TGTGCCAGCTCACCCGGGGAGGCACTATACAATGAGCAGTTCTTC.

Here the CDR3 DNA reads TGTGCCAGCAGTTTTGGTCAGATCTATGGCTACACCTTC. Its translation is CASSFGQIYGYTF. This chain joins TRBV12-3 or TRBV12-4 and TRBJ1-2; D gene uncertain. The CDR3 spans 13 residues. The germline V and J ends were trimmed by 3 bases and 4 bases, with 9 bases remaining between them.

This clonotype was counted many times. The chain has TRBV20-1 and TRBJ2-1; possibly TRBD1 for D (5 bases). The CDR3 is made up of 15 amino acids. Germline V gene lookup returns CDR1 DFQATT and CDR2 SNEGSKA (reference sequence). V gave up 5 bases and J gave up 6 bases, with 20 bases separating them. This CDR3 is CSAVNPGSLANEQFF. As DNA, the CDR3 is TGCAGTGCTGTAAATCCAGGGTCTTTGGCCAATGAGCAGTTCTTC.

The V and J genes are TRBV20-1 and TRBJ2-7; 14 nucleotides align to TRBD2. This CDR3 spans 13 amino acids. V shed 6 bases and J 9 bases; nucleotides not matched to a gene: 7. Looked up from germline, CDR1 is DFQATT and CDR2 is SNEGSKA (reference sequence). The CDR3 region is CSAPGLAGAGQYF. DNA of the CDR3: TGCAGTGCCCCGGGACTAGCGGGAGCCGGGCAGTACTTC.